This T cell receptor (beta chain) was sequenced in a study of blood T cell repertoires in COVID-19. Background on the study: Collection of acute and convalescent COVID-19 samples took place in the United States, Italy and Spain.

Libraries were prepared by immunoSEQ multiplex PCR; TCRdb keeps only in-frame clonotypes and omits some of them. The profile shows over 80,000 clones, 90% to 95% of them singletons. Germline loops: CDR1 LNHDA, CDR2 SQIVND (reference sequence). The length of the CDR3 is 17 residues. V lost 4 bases and J lost 6; bases outside the gene matches: 9. The sequenced material came from peripheral blood. This TCR derives from a man between 60 and 75 years old with acute or convalescent COVID-19. J is TRBJ2-1 and V is TRBV19, with TRBD2 matching 13 bases. This CDR3 reads CASSKQGLAGSGNEQFF. The CDR3, as DNA: TGTGCCAGTAGTAAACAGGGACTAGCGGGATCAGGCAATGAGCAGTTCTTC.